The clone carrying this TCR beta chain was recorded once. The antigen remains unidentified. This sample was taken from a study of cytomegalovirus exposure and HLA in healthy donors. The J segment lost 4 bases and the V segment lost 5 bases, leaving 9 bases of the junction unmatched. This CDR3 region has 15 residues. Germline V gives CDR1 MNHEY, CDR2 SVGAGI. PCR employed 60 Vbeta and 13 Jbeta primers. The repertoire was sequenced with immunoSEQ multiplex PCR; TCRdb's copy has only in-frame clones and lacks some. Altogether about 150,000 clones are present, over 65% being singletons, with the ten largest covering 2.1%. Findings and limits, study-wide: Rates of TCR association differed by HLA locus in a later analysis, with DRB1 highest and HLA-C lowest. Productive rates of about 87% or about 30% were seen for most TCR beta V segments in an earlier analysis. A later analysis reportedly found fewer N-insertions in an Asian-associated ancestry cluster than the approximately 670-donor mean.

Sequencing used PBMCs. The chain recombines TRBV6-5 with TRBJ1-2; 8 nucleotides line up with TRBD1. The TCR originated in a man under 40 in good health and CMV-seronegative. The CDR3, as DNA: TGTGCCAGCAGTACCAAGCCGGGACAGGTCTATGGCTACACCTTC. Translating gives CASSTKPGQVYGYTF.